This T cell receptor (beta chain) was recorded in a study of blood T cells in healthy people across ages. The extraction recovered at least 5 micrograms of total RNA per sample. The CDR3 loop spans 17 amino acids. CDR1 is SNHLY and CDR2 is FYNNEI in the germline V gene. V lost 2 bases and J lost 0, with 13 bases in between. On this clonotype: Its matching antigen is unknown.

Whole-study results and caveats: Investigators treated diversity estimates from one million T cells as underestimates. Roughly linearly, TCR beta diversity per million T cells fell as age increased.

Then a second PCR, running about 7 to 11 cycles, was carried out with a sample-barcoded 5' primer and a J-beta primer mix. A minimum of 2.5 million CDR3-containing paired-end reads was obtained for each sample. TCRdb reprocessed the 5' RACE reads via MiXCR and lists one record per CDR3 protein. The sample lists around 870,000 distinct CDR3 sequences, about 30% occurring once. The receptor was isolated from a woman of 80 years or more in good health. The sample consisted of blood. The chain links TRBV2 to TRBJ2-2, with D unclear. In nucleotides, the CDR3 is TGTGCCAGCAGTGAAATGCAGGCGATAACGAACACCGGGGAGCTGTTTTTT. This translates into CASSEMQAITNTGELFF.